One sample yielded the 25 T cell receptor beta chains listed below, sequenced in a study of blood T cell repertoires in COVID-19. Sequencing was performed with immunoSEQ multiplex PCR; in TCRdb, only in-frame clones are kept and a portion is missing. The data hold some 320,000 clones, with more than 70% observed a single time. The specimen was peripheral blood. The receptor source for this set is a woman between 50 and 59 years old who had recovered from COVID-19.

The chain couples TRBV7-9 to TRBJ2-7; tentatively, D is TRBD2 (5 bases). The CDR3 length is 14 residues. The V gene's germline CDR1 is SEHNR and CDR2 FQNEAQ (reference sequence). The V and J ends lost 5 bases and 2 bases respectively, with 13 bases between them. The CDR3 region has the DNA TGTGCCAGCAGCCCCCCGAGCGGCCCCTACGAGCAGTACTTC. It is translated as CASSPPSGPYEQYF.

CDR3 in amino acids: CASSLLAGGSGEQFF. In DNA form, the CDR3 reads TGTGCCAGCAGTTTACTAGCGGGAGGGTCGGGTGAGCAGTTCTTC. V gene TRBV28 combines with J gene TRBJ2-1; TRBD2 aligns across 12 bases. This CDR3 comprises 15 residues. Germline V gene lookup returns CDR1 MDHEN and CDR2 SYDVKM. J gave up 9 bases and V 2 bases, and 5 bases lay outside the gene matches.

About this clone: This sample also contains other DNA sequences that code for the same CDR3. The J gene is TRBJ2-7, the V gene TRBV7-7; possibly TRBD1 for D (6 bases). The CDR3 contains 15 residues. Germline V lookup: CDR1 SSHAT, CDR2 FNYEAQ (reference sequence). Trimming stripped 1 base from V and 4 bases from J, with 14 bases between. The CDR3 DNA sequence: TGTGCCAGCAGCTTAGGCCAGGGGAGTTCTTACGAGCAGTACTTC. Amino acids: CASSLGQGSSYEQYF.

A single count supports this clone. The CDR3 bases are TGTGCCAGCAGCCCGAGGGCTACCTCCTACGAGCAGTACTTC. Its translation: CASSPRATSYEQYF. This chain links TRBV5-5 with TRBJ2-7, with a tentative D call TRBD2 (5 bases). The germline V and J ends were trimmed by 4 bases and 0 bases, with 11 bases remaining between them. The germline CDR1 and CDR2 sequences are SGHKS and YYEKEE (reference sequence). The CDR3 covers 14 residues.

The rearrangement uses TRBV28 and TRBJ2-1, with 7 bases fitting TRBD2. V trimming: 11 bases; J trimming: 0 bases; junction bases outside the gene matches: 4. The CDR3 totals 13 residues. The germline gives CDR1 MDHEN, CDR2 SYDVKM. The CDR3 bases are TGTGCCCTCGGGGGGAGCTCCTACAATGAGCAGTTCTTC. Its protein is CALGGSSYNEQFF.

CDR3: CASSESKLGQFFNEQFF. The DNA for the CDR3 is TGCGCCAGCAGTGAGTCAAAATTGGGACAGTTTTTTAATGAGCAGTTCTTC. This chain links TRBV10-1 with TRBJ2-1; 7 bases are a match to TRBD1. After removal of 0 bases from V and 7 bases from J, the junction contained 12 bases not matched to a gene. This CDR3 contains 17 residues. CDR1 is WNHNN and CDR2 is SYGVQD in the germline V gene (reference sequence).

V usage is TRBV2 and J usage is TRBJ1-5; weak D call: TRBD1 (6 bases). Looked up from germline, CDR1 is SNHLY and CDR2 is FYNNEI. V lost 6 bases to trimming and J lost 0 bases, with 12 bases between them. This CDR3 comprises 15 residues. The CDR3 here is CASRQDRNSNQPQHF. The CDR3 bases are TGTGCCAGCAGACAAGACAGGAATAGCAATCAGCCCCAGCATTTT.

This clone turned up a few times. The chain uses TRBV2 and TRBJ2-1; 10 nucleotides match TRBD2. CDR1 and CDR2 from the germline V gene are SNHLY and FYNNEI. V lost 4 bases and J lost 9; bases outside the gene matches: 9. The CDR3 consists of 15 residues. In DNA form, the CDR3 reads TGTGCCAGCAGTGCGGCCGGACTAGCGGTGGGTGAGCAGTTCTTC. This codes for CASSAAGLAVGEQFF.

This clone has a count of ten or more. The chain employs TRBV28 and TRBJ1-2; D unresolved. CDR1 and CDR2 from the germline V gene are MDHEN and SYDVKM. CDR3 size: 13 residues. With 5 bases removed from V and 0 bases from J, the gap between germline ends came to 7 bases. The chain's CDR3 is CASSIGTNYGYTF. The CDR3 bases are TGTGCCAGCAGTATCGGGACTAACTATGGCTACACCTTC.

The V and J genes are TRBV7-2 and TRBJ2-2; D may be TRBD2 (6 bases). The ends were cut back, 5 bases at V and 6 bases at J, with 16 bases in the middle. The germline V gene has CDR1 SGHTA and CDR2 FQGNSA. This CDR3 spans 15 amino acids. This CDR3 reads CASSTTTSWAGELFF. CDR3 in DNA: TGTGCCAGCAGCACAACTACTAGCTGGGCCGGGGAGCTGTTTTTT.

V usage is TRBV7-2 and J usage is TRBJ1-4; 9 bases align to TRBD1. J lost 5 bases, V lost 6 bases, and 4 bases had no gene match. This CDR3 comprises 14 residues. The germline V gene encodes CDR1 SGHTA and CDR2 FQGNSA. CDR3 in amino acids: CASRSGTGNEKLFF. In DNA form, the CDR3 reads TGTGCCAGCAGATCCGGGACAGGGAATGAAAAACTGTTTTTT.

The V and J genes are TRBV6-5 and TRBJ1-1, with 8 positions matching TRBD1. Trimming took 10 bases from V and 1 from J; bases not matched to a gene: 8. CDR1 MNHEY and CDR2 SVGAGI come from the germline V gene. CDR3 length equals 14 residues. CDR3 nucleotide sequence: TGTGCCACCGACGACAGGGGCTCGAACACTGAAGCTTTCTTT. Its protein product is CATDDRGSNTEAFF.

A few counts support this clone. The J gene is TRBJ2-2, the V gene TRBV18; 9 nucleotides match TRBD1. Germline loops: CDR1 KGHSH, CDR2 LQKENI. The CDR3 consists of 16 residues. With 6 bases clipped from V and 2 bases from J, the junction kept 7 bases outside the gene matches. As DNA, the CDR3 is TGTGCCAGCTCCCTCCGACAGGGGGGTAACACCGGGGAGCTGTTTTTT. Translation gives CASSLRQGGNTGELFF.

The CDR3: CASSLFGQGDDTQYF. CDR3 in DNA: TGTGCCAGCAGCTTATTTGGCCAGGGGGACGATACGCAGTATTTT. The V gene is TRBV13, the J gene TRBJ2-3, with 7 bases fitting TRBD1. The V gene end was trimmed by 2 bases and the J gene end by 6 bases; junction bases not matched to a gene: 8. CDR1 is PRHDT, CDR2 FYEKMQ, per germline (reference sequence). The CDR3 has 15 amino acids.

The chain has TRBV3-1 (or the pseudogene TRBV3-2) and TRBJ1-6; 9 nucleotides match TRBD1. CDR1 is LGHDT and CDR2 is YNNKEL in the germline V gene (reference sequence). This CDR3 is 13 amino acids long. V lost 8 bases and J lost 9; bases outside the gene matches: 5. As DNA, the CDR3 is TGTGCCAGCGAGCGGACAGGGGCTTCACCCCTCCACTTT. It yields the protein CASERTGASPLHF.

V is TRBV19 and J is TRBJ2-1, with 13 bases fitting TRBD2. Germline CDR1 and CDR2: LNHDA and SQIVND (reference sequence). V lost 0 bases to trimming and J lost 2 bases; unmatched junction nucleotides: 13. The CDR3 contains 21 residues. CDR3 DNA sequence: TGTGCCAGTAGTATAGATTTTCAAAGGACTAGCGGGAGAGACGCCTACAATGAGCAGTTCTTC. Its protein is CASSIDFQRTSGRDAYNEQFF.

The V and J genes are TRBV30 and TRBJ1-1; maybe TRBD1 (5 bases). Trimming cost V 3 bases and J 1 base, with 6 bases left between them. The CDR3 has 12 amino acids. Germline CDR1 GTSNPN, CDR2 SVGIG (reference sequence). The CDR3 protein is CAWRQENTEAFF. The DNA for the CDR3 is TGTGCCTGGAGACAGGAGAACACTGAAGCTTTCTTT.

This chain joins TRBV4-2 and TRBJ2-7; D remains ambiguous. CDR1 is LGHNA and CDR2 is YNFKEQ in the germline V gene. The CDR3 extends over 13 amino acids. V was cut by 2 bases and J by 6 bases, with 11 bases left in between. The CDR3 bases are TGTGCCAGCAGCCAACAGACTGACCGCGAGCAGTACTTC. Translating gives CASSQQTDREQYF.

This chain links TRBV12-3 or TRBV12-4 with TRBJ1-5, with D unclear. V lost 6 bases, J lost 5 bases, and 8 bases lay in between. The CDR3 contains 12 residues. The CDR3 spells CASRKSDQPQHF. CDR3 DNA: TGTGCCAGCAGGAAGTCAGATCAGCCCCAGCATTTT.

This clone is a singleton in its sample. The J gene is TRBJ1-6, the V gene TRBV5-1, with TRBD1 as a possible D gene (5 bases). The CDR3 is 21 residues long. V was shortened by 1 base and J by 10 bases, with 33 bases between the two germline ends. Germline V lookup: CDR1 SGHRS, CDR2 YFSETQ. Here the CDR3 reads CASSLRPHGRLGGTGESPLHF. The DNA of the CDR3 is TGCGCCAGCAGCTTGAGGCCCCACGGTCGATTGGGCGGGACGGGGGAATCACCCCTCCACTTT.

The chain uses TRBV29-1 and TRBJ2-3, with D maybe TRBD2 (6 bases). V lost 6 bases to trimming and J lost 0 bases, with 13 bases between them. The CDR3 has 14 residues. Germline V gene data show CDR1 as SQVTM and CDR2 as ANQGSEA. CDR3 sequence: CSVRGVASTDTQYF. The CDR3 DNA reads TGCAGCGTCCGCGGGGTAGCGAGCACAGATACGCAGTATTTT.

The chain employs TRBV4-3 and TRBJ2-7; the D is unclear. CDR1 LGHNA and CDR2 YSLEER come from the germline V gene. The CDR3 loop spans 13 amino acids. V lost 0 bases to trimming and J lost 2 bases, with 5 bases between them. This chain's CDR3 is CASSQDRTYEQYF. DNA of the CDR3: TGCGCCAGCAGCCAAGACAGAACCTACGAGCAGTACTTC.

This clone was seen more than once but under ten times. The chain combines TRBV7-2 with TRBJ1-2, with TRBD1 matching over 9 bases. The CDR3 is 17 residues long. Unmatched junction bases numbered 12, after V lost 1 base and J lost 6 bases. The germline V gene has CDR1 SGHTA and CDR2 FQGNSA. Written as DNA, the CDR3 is TGTGCCAGCAGCTTAGGAGGGACAGGGCCTTTCGCGGATGGCTACACCTTC. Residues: CASSLGGTGPFADGYTF.

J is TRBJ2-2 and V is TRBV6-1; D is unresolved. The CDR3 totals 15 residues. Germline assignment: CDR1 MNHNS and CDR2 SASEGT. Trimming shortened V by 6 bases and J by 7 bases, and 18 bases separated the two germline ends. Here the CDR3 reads CASRPPTGWIGELFF. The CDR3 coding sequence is TGTGCCAGCAGACCCCCGACGGGTTGGATCGGGGAGCTGTTTTTT.

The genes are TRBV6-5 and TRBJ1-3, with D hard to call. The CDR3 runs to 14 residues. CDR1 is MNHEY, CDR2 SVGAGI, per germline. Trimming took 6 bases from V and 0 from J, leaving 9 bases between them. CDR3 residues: CASSPRSSGNTIYF. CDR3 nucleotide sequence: TGTGCCAGCAGCCCCCGCAGCTCTGGAAACACCATATATTTT.